This is a list of T cell receptor beta chains from one sample in a study of blood T cell repertoires in COVID-19. The assay was immunoSEQ multiplex PCR, and TCRdb's table has in-frame clones only and misses some. The repertoire holds 300,000 or so clones, with about 82% as singletons. The sequenced sample consisted of peripheral blood. Every receptor here comes from a woman between 45 and 65 years old with acute or convalescent COVID-19. Both conserved end residues are part of each CDR3. Fields, in order: D gene, V gene, J gene, clone size, CDR3 protein, CDR3 DNA. The D gene is left open where the match is weak. Size values are once, few and many counts, or a class for expanded clones, and some rows have none.

TRBD1	TRBV6-2/TRBV6-3	TRBJ1-5	once	CASSYSWTGRVGNQPQHF	TGTGCCAGCAGTTACTCGTGGACAGGGAGGGTCGGCAATCAGCCCCAGCATTTT
NA	TRBV11-2	TRBJ2-2	few	CASSLESDTGELFF	TGTGCCAGCAGCTTAGAGTCAGACACCGGGGAGCTGTTTTTT
TRBD1	TRBV19	TRBJ1-1	few	CASSTGQLNTEAFF	TGTGCCAGTAGTACGGGACAGTTGAACACTGAAGCTTTCTTT
TRBD2	TRBV7-2	TRBJ2-7	NA	CASSPGLLGNEQYF	TGTGCCAGCAGCCCGGGACTACTTGGTAACGAGCAGTACTTC
TRBD1	TRBV7-2	TRBJ1-1	NA	CASSPSTGGTEAFF	TGTGCCAGCAGCCCGTCGACAGGGGGCACTGAAGCTTTCTTT
NA	TRBV24-1	TRBJ2-3	NA	CATSDPSSSSTDTQYF	TGTGCCACCAGTGATCCTTCTAGTTCGAGCACAGATACGCAGTATTTT
NA	TRBV10-3	TRBJ2-1	NA	CAITPSNGVNEQFF	TGTGCCATCACCCCCTCTAACGGGGTCAATGAGCAGTTCTTC
TRBD2	TRBV7-8	TRBJ2-7	NA	CASSSGLAGVYEQYF	TGTGCCAGCAGCTCGGGACTAGCGGGAGTTTACGAGCAGTACTTC
TRBD1	TRBV28	TRBJ1-5	NA	CASSLGPGQGGQPQHF	TGTGCCAGCAGTTTAGGCCCGGGACAGGGGGGTCAGCCCCAGCATTTT
TRBD1	TRBV5-1	TRBJ2-1	NA	CASSLDVGTVYNEQFF	TGCGCCAGCAGCTTGGATGTCGGGACAGTTTACAATGAGCAGTTCTTC
TRBD1	TRBV28	TRBJ1-2	NA	CASSSGQGVYGYTF	TGTGCCAGCAGTTCGGGACAGGGAGTCTATGGCTACACCTTC
NA	TRBV28	TRBJ1-2	NA	CASSSGGAGWDNGYTF	TGTGCCAGCAGCTCTGGGGGGGCCGGATGGGATAATGGCTACACCTTC
NA	TRBV20-1	TRBJ1-2	NA	CSLLLYGYTF	TGCAGTCTCCTCCTCTATGGCTACACCTTC
NA	TRBV28	TRBJ2-4	NA	CASSFDWTEAKNIQYF	TGTGCCAGCAGTTTTGATTGGACAGAAGCCAAAAACATTCAGTACTTC
TRBD1	TRBV18	TRBJ1-3	once	CASSPPAGGDSGNTIYF	TGTGCCAGCTCACCACCCGCAGGGGGCGATTCTGGAAACACCATATATTTT
NA	TRBV10-3	TRBJ2-1	NA	CAISGTSNEQFF	TGTGCCATCAGTGGAACTAGCAATGAGCAGTTCTTC
TRBD1	TRBV10-3	TRBJ2-3	NA	CAISPHLDRGLDTQYF	TGTGCCATCAGTCCACACCTCGACAGGGGGCTCGATACGCAGTATTTT
TRBD1	TRBV28	TRBJ1-5	NA	CASSKLTGGDQPQHF	TGTGCCAGCAGCAAGCTGACAGGGGGAGATCAGCCCCAGCATTTT
NA	TRBV6-5	TRBJ2-1	NA	CASKRGTLHEQFF	TGTGCCAGCAAACGCGGGACCCTACATGAGCAGTTCTTC
TRBD2	TRBV7-9	TRBJ2-1	NA	CASSPKREGYNEQFF	TGTGCCAGCAGCCCAAAGCGGGAGGGGTACAATGAGCAGTTCTTC
TRBD1	TRBV29-1	TRBJ2-1	NA	CSVDGGQGYNEQFF	TGCAGCGTTGATGGGGGACAGGGCTACAATGAGCAGTTCTTC
NA	TRBV7-3	TRBJ2-5	NA	CASSLPGGETQYF	TGTGCCAGCAGCTTGCCAGGAGGGGAGACCCAGTACTTC
NA	TRBV7-9	TRBJ1-6	NA	CASTPGGARINSPLHF	TGTGCCAGCACCCCGGGCGGGGCTAGGATAAATTCACCCCTCCACTTT
NA	TRBV12-5	TRBJ1-5	once	CASGWQGYSNQPQHF	TGTGCTAGTGGTTGGCAGGGGTATAGCAATCAGCCCCAGCATTTT
TRBD1	TRBV5-4	TRBJ2-3	NA	CASSSDRESPDTQYF	TGTGCCAGCAGCTCGGACAGGGAGTCCCCAGATACGCAGTATTTT
TRBD2	TRBV7-2	TRBJ2-7	NA	CASSLVALAGGSYEQYF	TGTGCCAGCAGCTTAGTCGCACTAGCGGGAGGGAGCTACGAGCAGTACTTC
NA	TRBV5-8	TRBJ1-2	NA	CASSFLRAHYGYTF	TGTGCCAGCAGCTTCCTCAGGGCGCACTATGGCTACACCTTC
TRBD2	TRBV4-1	TRBJ2-7	NA	CASSQEGRLAFYEQYF	TGCGCCAGCAGCCAAGAAGGGAGACTAGCGTTCTACGAGCAGTACTTC
TRBD1	TRBV30	TRBJ1-1	NA	CAWSPQGIGAFF	TGTGCCTGGAGTCCACAGGGGATAGGAGCTTTCTTT
NA	TRBV10-3	TRBJ1-5	NA	CAISAVRGYSNQPQHF	TGTGCCATCAGTGCAGTAAGGGGTTATAGCAATCAGCCCCAGCATTTT
TRBD1	TRBV28	TRBJ1-4	NA	CASSSQGAATNEKLFF	TGTGCCAGCAGTTCACAGGGGGCAGCAACTAATGAAAAACTGTTTTTT
TRBD2	TRBV5-1	TRBJ2-1	NA	CASSPRLAGPADEQFF	TGCGCCAGCAGCCCACGGTTAGCGGGACCTGCAGATGAGCAGTTCTTC
NA	TRBV19	TRBJ1-5	NA	CASSIWRDQPQHF	TGTGCCAGTAGTATCTGGAGGGATCAGCCCCAGCATTTT
NA	TRBV28	TRBJ2-5	NA	CASSLDKVGWGYQETQYF	TGTGCCAGCAGTTTAGATAAAGTGGGTTGGGGCTACCAAGAGACCCAGTACTTC
NA	TRBV14	TRBJ2-1	NA	CASSQVRDGSSYNEQFF	TGTGCCAGCAGCCAAGTGCGGGACGGGAGCTCCTACAATGAGCAGTTCTTC
NA	TRBV2	TRBJ1-3	NA	CASSPSPTGSSGNTIYF	TGTGCCAGCAGTCCTAGCCCTACAGGGAGCTCTGGAAACACCATATATTTT
NA	TRBV6-1	TRBJ1-6	NA	CASSEQAGYNSPLHF	TGTGCCAGCAGTGAACAGGCAGGGTATAATTCACCCCTCCACTTT
NA	TRBV9	TRBJ2-3	once	CASSVGQGNWDTQYF	TGTGCCAGCAGCGTGGGCCAGGGCAATTGGGATACGCAGTATTTT
NA	TRBV18	TRBJ1-1	NA	CASTPPELMNTEAFF	TGTGCCAGCACCCCCCCGGAGCTCATGAACACTGAAGCTTTCTTT
NA	TRBV4-3	TRBJ1-5	once	CASSQDFSLRQPQHF	TGCGCCAGCAGCCAAGATTTCTCACTTCGGCAGCCCCAGCATTTT
TRBD2	TRBV25-1	TRBJ2-1	NA	CASSWTSGRRDNEQFF	TGTGCCAGCAGCTGGACTAGCGGGAGGCGGGACAATGAGCAGTTCTTC
NA	TRBV4-1	TRBJ2-1	NA	CASSRRWDIYEQFF	TGCGCCAGCAGCCGCCGGTGGGACATCTATGAGCAGTTCTTC
TRBD1	TRBV3-1/TRBV3-2	TRBJ1-2	NA	CASSQGTGLLGYGYTF	TGTGCCAGCAGCCAAGGGACAGGCCTGCTTGGCTATGGCTACACCTTC
NA	TRBV28	TRBJ1-6	once	CASSKSGGWNSPLHF	TGTGCCAGCAGTAAGAGTGGGGGGTGGAATTCACCCCTCCACTTT
NA	TRBV28	TRBJ1-2	NA	CASSPGTWGYTF	TGTGCCAGCAGCCCCGGGACATGGGGCTACACCTTC
NA	TRBV7-9	TRBJ2-1	once	CASSLEQGNEQFF	TGTGCCAGCAGCTTGGAACAGGGTAATGAGCAGTTCTTC
NA	TRBV19	TRBJ1-2	NA	CASSINSDMYGYTF	TGTGCCAGTAGTATAAACTCGGACATGTATGGCTACACCTTC
TRBD2	TRBV10-3	TRBJ2-1	NA	CAMAGAFSYNEQFF	TGTGCCATGGCGGGAGCGTTCTCCTACAATGAGCAGTTCTTC
TRBD1	TRBV19	TRBJ2-7	NA	CASSIRWTGGYEQYF	TGTGCCAGTAGTATCCGATGGACAGGGGGCTACGAGCAGTACTTC
TRBD2	TRBV20-1	TRBJ2-7	NA	CSASGTSGSGYEQYF	TGCAGTGCTAGTGGGACTAGCGGGAGTGGATACGAGCAGTACTTC
NA	TRBV19	TRBJ2-1	NA	CASSTRAMAYEQFF	TGTGCCAGTAGTACGCGGGCGATGGCGTATGAGCAGTTCTTC
TRBD1	TRBV19	TRBJ2-1	NA	CASSAGTVRYNEQFF	TGTGCCAGTAGTGCAGGGACAGTTCGCTACAATGAGCAGTTCTTC
NA	TRBV11-2	TRBJ2-7	NA	CASSSPRLAPNEQYF	TGTGCCAGCAGCTCCCCCCGCCTAGCGCCGAACGAGCAGTACTTC
NA	TRBV5-6	TRBJ2-7	NA	CASRKRVAAYEQYF	TGTGCCAGCAGAAAGCGGGTTGCTGCCTACGAGCAGTACTTC